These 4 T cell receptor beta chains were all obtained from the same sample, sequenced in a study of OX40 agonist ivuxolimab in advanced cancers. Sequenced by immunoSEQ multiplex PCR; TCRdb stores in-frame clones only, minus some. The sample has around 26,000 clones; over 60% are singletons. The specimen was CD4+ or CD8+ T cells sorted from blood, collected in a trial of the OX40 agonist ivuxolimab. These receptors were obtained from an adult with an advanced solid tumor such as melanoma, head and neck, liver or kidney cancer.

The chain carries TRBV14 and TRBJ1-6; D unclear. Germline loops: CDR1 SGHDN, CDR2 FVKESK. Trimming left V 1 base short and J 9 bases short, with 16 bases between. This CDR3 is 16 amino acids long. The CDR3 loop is CASSQGAVRRLSPLHF. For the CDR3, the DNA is TGTGCCAGCAGCCAAGGGGCAGTAAGAAGACTTTCACCCCTCCACTTT. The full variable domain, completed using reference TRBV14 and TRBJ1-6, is EAGVTQFPSHSVIEKGQTVTLRCDPISGHDNLYWYRRVMGKEIKFLLHFVKESKQDESGMPNNRFLAERTGGTYSTLKVQPAELEDSGVYFCASSQGAVRRLSPLHFGNGTRLTVT.

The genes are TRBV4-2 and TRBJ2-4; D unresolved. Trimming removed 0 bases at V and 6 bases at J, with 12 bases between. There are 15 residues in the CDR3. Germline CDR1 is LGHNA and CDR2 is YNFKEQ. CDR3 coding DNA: TGTGCCAGCAGCCAAGATCTCCAGGCTAGAAACATTCAGTACTTC. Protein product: CASSQDLQARNIQYF.

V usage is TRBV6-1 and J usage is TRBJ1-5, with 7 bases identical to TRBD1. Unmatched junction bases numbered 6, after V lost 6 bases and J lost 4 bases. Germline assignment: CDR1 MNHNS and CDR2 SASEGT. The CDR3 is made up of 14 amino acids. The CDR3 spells CASRLQGLNQPQHF. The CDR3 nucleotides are TGTGCCAGCAGGCTACAGGGGTTGAATCAGCCCCAGCATTTT.

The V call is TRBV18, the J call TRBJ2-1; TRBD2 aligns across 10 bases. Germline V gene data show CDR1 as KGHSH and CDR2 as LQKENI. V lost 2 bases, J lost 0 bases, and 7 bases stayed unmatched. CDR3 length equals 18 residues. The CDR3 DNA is TGTGCCAGCTCACCAACTATAGCGGGGGGCCGCTCCTACAATGAGCAGTTCTTC. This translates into CASSPTIAGGRSYNEQFF.